The source of this TCR beta chain is a study of human T cells and chemical hapten exposure. Study as a whole: Per-sample TCR yield variability stemmed mainly from small pooled library volume differences. Study observations and caveats: TCRs at high frequency, those above 1 in 1000, did not change with DPC sensitization.

This clonotype was detected ten times or more. The antigen is not known. This sample's time point: healthy volunteer bleed at 2 weeks. Total RNA was isolated from unfractionated whole blood. The library tagged individual cDNA molecules with unique molecular identifiers. From the RACE reads, TCRdb called clonotypes with MiXCR, one entry per CDR3 protein. This table holds about 45,000 distinct CDR3 sequences, 4.4% found once. The CDR3 runs 14 residues. Trimming shortened V by 5 bases and J by 7 bases, and 12 bases separated the two germline ends. The specimen was whole blood. The rearrangement links TRBV12-3 or TRBV12-4 to TRBJ1-6, with D possibly TRBD1 on 5 matching bases. This receptor was identified in a human donor in good health. Some clones in this sample may be carry-over from other donors' samples. The CDR3 DNA reads as TGTGCCAGCAGTCCGACGACAGAAAATTCACCCCTCCACTTT. Residues: CASSPTTENSPLHF.